What follows are 13 T cell receptor beta chains derived from one specimen sequenced in a study of lymphopenia after photon versus proton radiotherapy (dated by TCRdb to 2018 to 2020). The library was built by means of the immunoSEQ multiplex PCR assay. The clones in this table, taken by TCRdb from immuneACCESS, are in-frame only. Not every clone is retained; where verified, under half of the shortfall comes from an unresolved V gene, and the cause of the rest is unknown. In this sample the table shows approximately 45,000 clones, roughly 87% of which occur a single time. Around 2.2% of the sample lies in the top ten. This specimen was peripheral blood, taken from a patient treated with photon-based radiotherapy. These receptors came from a middle-aged man with gastric cancer.

This clone was seen only once. V is TRBV5-1 and J is TRBJ2-3, with 8 positions matching TRBD2. V lost 4 bases to trimming and J lost 2 bases; unmatched junction nucleotides: 6. CDR3 length: 15 residues. CDR1 and CDR2 from the germline V gene are SGHRS and YFSETQ. The chain's CDR3 is CASSTERGTTDTQYF. The CDR3 coding sequence is TGCGCCAGCAGCACCGAGCGGGGGACCACAGATACGCAGTATTTT.

Regarding this clone: Mismatch with germline at one junction end may stem from a read error. The rearrangement links TRBV5-6 to TRBJ2-1; TRBD2 aligns across 11 bases. This CDR3 region has 12 residues. Germline V gives CDR1 SGHDT, CDR2 YYEEEE. CDR3 in amino acids: CAGRVAGGLLVF. The DNA of the CDR3 is TGTGCCGGCCGCGTAGCGGGGGGGCTACTGGTCTTC. Complete variable domain (other parts from reference TRBV5-6 and TRBJ2-1): DAGVTQSPTHLIKTRGQQVTLRCSPKSGHDTVSWYQQALGQGPQFIFQYYEEEERQRGNFPDRFSGHQFPNYSSELNVNALLLGDSALYLCAGRVAGGLLVFGPGTRLTVL.

The rearrangement joins TRBV19 to TRBJ2-3; 7 bases map to TRBD2. J lost 1 base, V lost 1 base, and 2 bases had no gene match. CDR3 length: 15 amino acids. CDR1 and CDR2 from the germline V gene are LNHDA and SQIVND (reference sequence). The CDR3 loop reads CASSIGGSRTDTQYF. In DNA, the CDR3 is TGTGCCAGTAGTATAGGCGGGAGTCGCACAGATACGCAGTATTTT.

For the CDR3, the DNA is TGTGCCGGAAGTGAGAGCACAGATACGCAGTATTTT. This translates into CAGSESTDTQYF. The chain uses TRBV6-1 and TRBJ2-3; D remains unclear. Trimming removed 11 bases from V and 0 bases from J, with 9 bases in between. Germline V CDR1 and CDR2: MNHNS, SASEGT. The CDR3 consists of 12 residues.

V usage is TRBV7-6 and J usage is TRBJ2-2, with 9 nucleotides matching TRBD2. CDR1 is SGHVS and CDR2 is FNYEAQ in the germline V gene. The V segment lost 1 base and the J segment 4 bases; nucleotides outside the gene matches: 1. The CDR3 contains 15 residues. The CDR3 is CASSLGGGATGELFF. CDR3 nucleotide sequence: TGTGCCAGCAGCTTAGGCGGGGGGGCCACCGGGGAGCTGTTTTTT.

V gene TRBV29-1 combines with J gene TRBJ2-7, with a possible D match to TRBD2 (5 bases). CDR3 length: 15 residues. Germline V CDR1 and CDR2: SQVTM, ANQGSEA. Deletions cut 0 bases from V and 3 bases from J, with 15 bases between. CDR3 residues: CSVEDPGNPNYEQYF. CDR3 DNA sequence: TGCAGCGTTGAAGATCCGGGAAACCCCAACTACGAGCAGTACTTC.

This clone was counted between two and nine times. This chain connects TRBV19 to TRBJ1-5, with D tentatively TRBD1 (6 bases). Germline lookup yields CDR1 LNHDA and CDR2 SQIVND (reference sequence). The CDR3 has 14 amino acids. Between the trimmed V and J ends, which lost 8 bases and 5 bases, there was a span of 16 bases. The CDR3 region has the DNA TGTGCCAGTGAATACGGGGGCGAGGATCAGCCCCAGCATTTT. The encoded protein is CASEYGGEDQPQHF.

This chain joins TRBV30 and TRBJ1-2; 8 bases fit TRBD1. J was trimmed by 4 bases and V by 1 base; bases with no gene match: 8. From germline, CDR1 is GTSNPN and CDR2 SVGIG (reference sequence). CDR3 length: 15 amino acids. The CDR3 bases are TGTGCCTGGAGTGCTGGACAGGGTACGGGCTATGGCTACACCTTC. Its protein is CAWSAGQGTGYGYTF.

Only a few counts were recorded for this clone. This chain joins TRBV30 and TRBJ2-1; TRBD2 is a possible D gene (5 bases). CDR3 length: 16 residues. CDR1 and CDR2 (germline): GTSNPN, SVGIG (reference sequence). V gave up 2 bases and J gave up 0 bases, with 14 bases separating them. The CDR3 loop reads CAWSWIGVGSYNEQFF. The CDR3 region has the DNA TGTGCCTGGAGTTGGATCGGGGTGGGCTCCTACAATGAGCAGTTCTTC.

The chain uses TRBV5-1 and TRBJ2-7; D remains unclear. Per germline, CDR1 SGHRS and CDR2 YFSETQ. V dropped 4 bases and J dropped 2 bases, with 10 bases sitting between them. CDR3 length equals 13 residues. The CDR3 nucleotides are TGCGCCAGCAGCCACGGTAGCACCTACGAGCAGTACTTC. Protein product: CASSHGSTYEQYF. The full variable domain, with the rest looked up from reference TRBV5-1 and TRBJ2-7, is KAGVTQTPRYLIKTRGQQVTLSCSPISGHRSVSWYQQTPGQGLQFLFEYFSETQRNKGNFPGRFSGRQFSNSRSEMNVSTLELGDSALYLCASSHGSTYEQYFGPGTRLTVT.

The chain links TRBV27 to TRBJ1-5, with D possibly being TRBD1 (5 bases). V was shortened by 1 base and J by 2 bases, with 12 bases between the two germline ends. The CDR3 spans 16 residues. Germline CDR1 reads MNHEY; CDR2 reads SMNVEV (reference sequence). CDR3 DNA: TGTGCCAGCAGTTTATTTGGCAGGGTGGGCAATCAGCCCCAGCATTTT. It specifies CASSLFGRVGNQPQHF.

The chain links TRBV27 to TRBJ2-1; a possible D gene is TRBD1 (6 bases). Trimming shortened V by 5 bases and J by 8 bases, and 13 bases separated the two germline ends. The germline CDR1 and CDR2 sequences are MNHEY and SMNVEV (reference sequence). CDR3 size: 13 residues. The CDR3 region has the DNA TGTGCCAGCAGTCTCACAGGGTGGGATGAGCAGTTCTTC. Its translation is CASSLTGWDEQFF.

This clone occurred a few times. The V call is TRBV7-2, the J call TRBJ1-1, with D maybe TRBD1 (6 bases). The V end lost 5 bases, the J end lost 3 bases, and 10 bases lay between the germline ends. This CDR3 is 13 amino acids long. CDR1 is SGHTA, CDR2 FQGNSA, per germline. CDR3 protein: CASSPWTDTEAFF. The CDR3 region has the DNA TGTGCCAGCAGCCCTTGGACAGACACTGAAGCTTTCTTT.